These T cell receptor beta chains were read from a single sample in a study of cytomegalovirus exposure and HLA in healthy donors. The method was immunoSEQ multiplex PCR; TCRdb's version includes in-frame clones alone and lacks a portion of them. The table shows about 83,000 clones, with over 70% occurring only once. Source material: PBMCs. Source of these receptors: a man aged 18 to 30 in good health and CMV-seropositive. Both conserved end residues are trimmed from each CDR3.

CDR3aa | v_gene
ASRQSGIYNEQF | TRBV25-1
ASSAWTGENQPQH | TRBV6-1
ASRGGGNTEAF | TRBV28
ASSLYLGRRETQY | TRBV5-4
SVGTGRGQPQH | TRBV29-1
ASSFLAGGPAGELF | TRBV28
AISESNPAGGWGTGELF | TRBV10-3
ASSFGVGRGGEKLF | TRBV28
ASSGQLMNTGELF | TRBV25-1
SVDSTGEKCQPQH | TRBV29-1
ASSSGQLLETQY | TRBV6-6
ASSRPLRDGKKTQY | TRBV4-1
ASLTGGNTEAF | TRBV28
ASSQGTGNTGELF | TRBV5-1
ASSLQRSGETQY | TRBV7-9
ASSESGVRGTEAF | TRBV6-1
ASSFGEKLF | TRBV6-5
SGREDNEQF | TRBV20-1
ASSQDYLVETQY | TRBV4-1
ASSLVGVQETQY | TRBV5-4
ASSSGQGRFYGYT | TRBV7-9